This T cell receptor beta chain emerged from a study of T cell responses to AZD1222 COVID-19 vaccine. The study's findings and limits: Donors were largely white British and mainly female; clonal diversity was possibly underestimated. In the spike-specific TCR repertoire, nearly half reportedly target unmutated variant regions. No day 14 peak samples; only post-peak repertoires were characterized.

The table came from immunoSEQ multiplex PCR; TCRdb's copy has only in-frame clones and leaves some out. The sample has about 140,000 clones, approximately 90% seen once; the top ten hold 4.7%. Comment on this clone: Its target is not known.

Sequences were derived from peripheral blood, sampled on day 0 of AZD1222 vaccination. The TCR comes from an adult in good health.

The CDR3 loop is CASSPDGGIDTQYF. DNA for the CDR3: TGTGCCAGCAGCCCAGATGGTGGCATAGATACGCAGTATTTT. This chain links TRBV7-9 with TRBJ2-3; D is undetermined. Germline V gives CDR1 SEHNR, CDR2 FQNEAQ (reference sequence). The CDR3 length is 14 residues. V lost 5 bases and J 5 bases, leaving 14 bases between the germline ends.